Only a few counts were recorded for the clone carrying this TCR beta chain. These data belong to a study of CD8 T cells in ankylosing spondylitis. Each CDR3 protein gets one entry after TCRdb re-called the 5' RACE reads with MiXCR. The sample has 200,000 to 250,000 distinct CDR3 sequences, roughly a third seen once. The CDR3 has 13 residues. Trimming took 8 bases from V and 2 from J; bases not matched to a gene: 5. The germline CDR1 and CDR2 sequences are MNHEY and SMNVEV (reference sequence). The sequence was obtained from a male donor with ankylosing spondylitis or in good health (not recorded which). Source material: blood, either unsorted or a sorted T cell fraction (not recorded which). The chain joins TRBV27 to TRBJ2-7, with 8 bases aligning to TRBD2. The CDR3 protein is CASARGGPYEQYF. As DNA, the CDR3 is TGTGCCAGCGCTCGGGGGGGCCCCTACGAGCAGTACTTC.